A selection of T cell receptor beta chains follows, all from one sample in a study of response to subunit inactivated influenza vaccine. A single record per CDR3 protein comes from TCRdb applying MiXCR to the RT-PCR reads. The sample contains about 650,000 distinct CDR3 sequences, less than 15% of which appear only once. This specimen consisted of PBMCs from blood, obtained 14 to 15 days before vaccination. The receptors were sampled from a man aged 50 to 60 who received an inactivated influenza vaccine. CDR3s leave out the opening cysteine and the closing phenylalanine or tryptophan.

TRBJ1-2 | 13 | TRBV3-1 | ASSAGTGGMNGYT
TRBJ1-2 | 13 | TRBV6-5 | ASSYSVRELDGYT
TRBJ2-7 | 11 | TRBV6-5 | ASSYVGGSEQY
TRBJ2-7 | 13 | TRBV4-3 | ASSQDRGAFYEQY
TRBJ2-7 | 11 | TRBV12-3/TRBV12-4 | ASSRGQRSEQY
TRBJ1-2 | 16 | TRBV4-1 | ASSQVGKDLGKRDSYT
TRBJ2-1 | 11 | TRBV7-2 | ASSSTGVNEQF
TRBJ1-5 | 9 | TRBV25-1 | GTGGNQPQH
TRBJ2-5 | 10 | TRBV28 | ASSTRRETQY
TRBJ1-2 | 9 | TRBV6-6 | ASSDRYGYN
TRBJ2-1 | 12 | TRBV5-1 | ASRSSLTANEQF
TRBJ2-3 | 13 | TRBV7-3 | ASSLIGPRTDTQY
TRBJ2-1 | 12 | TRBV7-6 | ASTARWGSNEQF
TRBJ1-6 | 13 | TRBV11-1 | ASSQELGDRSPLH
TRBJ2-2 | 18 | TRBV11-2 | ASSLPLKIMDRANTGELF
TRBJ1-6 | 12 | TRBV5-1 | ASSQRQGTSPLH
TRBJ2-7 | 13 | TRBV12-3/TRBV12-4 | ASSLSGGRAYEQY
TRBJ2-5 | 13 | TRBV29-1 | SANGASGGAGTQY
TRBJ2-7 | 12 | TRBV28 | ASSLGPRSHEQY
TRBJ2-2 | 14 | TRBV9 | ASSVELAGGSGELF
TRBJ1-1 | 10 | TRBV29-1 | SVAGQAVGAF
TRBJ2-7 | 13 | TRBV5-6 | ASSRRTGTLYEQY
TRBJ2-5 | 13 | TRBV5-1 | ASSLRLAGVETQY
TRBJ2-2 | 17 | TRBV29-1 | SATMVAGGASINTGELF
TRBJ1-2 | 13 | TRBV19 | ASSPSWDRGNGYT
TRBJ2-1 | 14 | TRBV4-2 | ASSQGQGASYNEQF
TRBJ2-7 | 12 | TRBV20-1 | SARGGTGLSEQY
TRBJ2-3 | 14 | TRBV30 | AWSWGLAVGTDTQY
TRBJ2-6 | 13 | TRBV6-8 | ASSNESSGANVLT
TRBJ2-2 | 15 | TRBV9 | ASSVGPFMGDTGELF
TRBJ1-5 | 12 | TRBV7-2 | ASSFDSSNQPQH
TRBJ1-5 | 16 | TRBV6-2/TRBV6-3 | ASSYKRQGWDSNQPQH
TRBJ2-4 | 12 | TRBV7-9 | ASSSDSAKNIQY
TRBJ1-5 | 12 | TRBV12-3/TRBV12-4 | ASSLRQGNQPQH
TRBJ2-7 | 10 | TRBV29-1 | SVGDTIYEQY
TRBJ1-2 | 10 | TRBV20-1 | SARVGAYGYT
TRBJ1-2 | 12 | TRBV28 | ASNPSGTAYGYT
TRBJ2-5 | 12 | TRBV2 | ASKGQGALETQY
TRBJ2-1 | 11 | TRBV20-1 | SARGTRAEGQF
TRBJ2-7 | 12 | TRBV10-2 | ASSAGTAVYEQY
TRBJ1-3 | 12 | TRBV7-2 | ASTAVGAGNTIY
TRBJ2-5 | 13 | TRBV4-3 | ASSLGQGVQETQY
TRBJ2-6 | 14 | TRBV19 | ASSTSDRAGANVLT
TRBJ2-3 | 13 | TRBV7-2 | ASSLTSGRPDTQY
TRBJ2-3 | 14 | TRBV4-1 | ASSQDPRLGTDTQY